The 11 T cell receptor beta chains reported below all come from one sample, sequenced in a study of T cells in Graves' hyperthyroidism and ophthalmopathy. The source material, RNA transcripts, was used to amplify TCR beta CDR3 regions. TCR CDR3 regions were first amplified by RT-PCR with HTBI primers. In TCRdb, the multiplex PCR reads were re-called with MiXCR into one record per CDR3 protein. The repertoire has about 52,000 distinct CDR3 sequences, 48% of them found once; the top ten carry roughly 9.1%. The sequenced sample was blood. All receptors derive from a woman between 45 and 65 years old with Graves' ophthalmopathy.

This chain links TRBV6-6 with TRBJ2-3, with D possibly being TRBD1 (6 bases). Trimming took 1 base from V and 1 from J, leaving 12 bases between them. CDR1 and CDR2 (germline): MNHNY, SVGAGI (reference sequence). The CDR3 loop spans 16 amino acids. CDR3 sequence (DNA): TGTGCCAGCAGTTACTTGGGGGCAGAAGGCACAGATACGCAGTATTTT. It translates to CASSYLGAEGTDTQYF.

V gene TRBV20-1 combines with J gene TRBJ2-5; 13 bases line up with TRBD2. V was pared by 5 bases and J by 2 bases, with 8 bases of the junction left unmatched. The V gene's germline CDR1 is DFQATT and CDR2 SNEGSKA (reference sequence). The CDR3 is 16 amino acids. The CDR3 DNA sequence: TGCAGTGCTGGGCCCCAACTAGCGGGGGGGCAAGAGACCCAGTACTTC. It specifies CSAGPQLAGGQETQYF.

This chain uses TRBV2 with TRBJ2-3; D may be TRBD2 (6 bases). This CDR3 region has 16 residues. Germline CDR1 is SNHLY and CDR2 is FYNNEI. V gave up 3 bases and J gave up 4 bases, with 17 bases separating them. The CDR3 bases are TGTGCCAGCAGTGATTCGGTCGGGAGTGGGGCAGATACGCAGTATTTT. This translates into CASSDSVGSGADTQYF.

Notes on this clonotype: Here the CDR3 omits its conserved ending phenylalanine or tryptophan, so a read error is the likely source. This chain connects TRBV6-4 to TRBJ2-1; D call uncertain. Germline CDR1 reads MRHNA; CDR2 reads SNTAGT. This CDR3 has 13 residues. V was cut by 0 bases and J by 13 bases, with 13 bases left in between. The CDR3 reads CASSDSATADQFS. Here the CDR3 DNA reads TGTGCCAGCAGTGACTCGGCCACAGCCGATCAGTTCTCC.

The CDR3 coding sequence is TGTGCCAGCTCACCACCGGGCCGATACGAGCAGTACTTC. Translating gives CASSPPGRYEQYF. The chain has TRBV18 and TRBJ2-7; D remains unclear. CDR3 length: 13 amino acids. Germline V gene lookup returns CDR1 KGHSH and CDR2 LQKENI. V shed 0 bases and J shed 4 bases, with 7 bases lying between them.

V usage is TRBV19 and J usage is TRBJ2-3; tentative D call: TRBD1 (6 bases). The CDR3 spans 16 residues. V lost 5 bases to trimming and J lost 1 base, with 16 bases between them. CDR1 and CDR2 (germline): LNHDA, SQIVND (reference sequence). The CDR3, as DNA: TGTGCCAGTAGTCGCTTACAGGGTTCGGGCACAGATACGCAGTATTTT. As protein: CASSRLQGSGTDTQYF.

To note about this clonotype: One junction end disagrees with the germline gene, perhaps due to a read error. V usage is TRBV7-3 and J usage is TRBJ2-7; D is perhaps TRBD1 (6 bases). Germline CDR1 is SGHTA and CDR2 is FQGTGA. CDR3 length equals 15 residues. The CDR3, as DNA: TGTGCCAGCAGCTTATCCCAGGGGAACACCGGGGAGCTGTACTTC. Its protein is CASSLSQGNTGELYF. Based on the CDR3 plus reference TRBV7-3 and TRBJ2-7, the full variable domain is GAGVSQTPSNKVTEKGKYVELRCDPISGHTALYWYRQSLGQGPEFLIYFQGTGAADDSGLPNDRFFAVRPEGSVSTLKIQRTERGDSAVYLCASSLSQGNTGELYFGPGTRLTVT.

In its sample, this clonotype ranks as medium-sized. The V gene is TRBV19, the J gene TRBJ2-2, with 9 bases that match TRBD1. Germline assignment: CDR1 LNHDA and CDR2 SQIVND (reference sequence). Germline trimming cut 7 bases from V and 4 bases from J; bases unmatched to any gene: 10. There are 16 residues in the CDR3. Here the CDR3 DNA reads TGTGCCAGTACGCACAGGGGGCATGATGGCACCGGGGAGCTGTTTTTT. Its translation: CASTHRGHDGTGELFF.

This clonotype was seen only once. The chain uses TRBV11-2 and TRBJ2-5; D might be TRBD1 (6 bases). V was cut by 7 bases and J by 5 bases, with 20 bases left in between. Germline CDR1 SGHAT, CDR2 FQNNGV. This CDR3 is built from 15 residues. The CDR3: CASKGSSGDLETQYF. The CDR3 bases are TGTGCCAGCAAAGGGTCATCAGGGGATCTGGAGACCCAGTACTTC.

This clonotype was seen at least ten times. CDR3 in DNA: TGTGCCAGCAGTTACTCGAGGACAGGGGGAAGCTATGGCTACACCTTC. Translation gives CASSYSRTGGSYGYTF. This chain uses TRBV6-5 with TRBJ1-2; 10 bases agree with TRBD1. The J segment lost 4 bases and the V segment lost 0 bases, leaving 5 bases of the junction unmatched. This CDR3 has 16 residues. Germline V lookup: CDR1 MNHEY, CDR2 SVGAGI.

The CDR3 DNA reads TGCAGTGCTAGGGCTAGCGGGAGTTTAGAGACCCAGTACTTC. Translated, it gives CSARASGSLETQYF. The chain carries TRBV20-1 and TRBJ2-5; TRBD2 matches at 10 bases. V lost 3 bases and J lost 4; bases outside the gene matches: 5. The CDR3 loop spans 14 amino acids. Germline V gene sequence: CDR1 DFQATT, CDR2 SNEGSKA (reference sequence).